These T cell receptor beta chains were read from a single sample in a study of CD8+ T cells in alopecia areata. Method: immunoSEQ multiplex PCR; TCRdb's copy keeps in-frame clones and lacks some. This sample yields around 190,000 clones, of which 60% are seen a single time; about 0.65% belongs to the top ten. The sequences come from CD4+ T cells sorted from blood, collected at week 4, from a patient treated with tofacitinib. The receptors were gathered from a human donor with alopecia areata. Both conserved end residues are part of each CDR3. Each record gives: D gene, V gene, clone size, J gene, CDR3 DNA, CDR3 protein. The D gene is left open where the match is weak. Part of the rows lack a size; the others show once, few, many or a class for expanded clones.

d_gene: NA
v_gene: TRBV18
abundance: NA
j_gene: TRBJ1-1
CDR3nt: TGTGCCAGCTCAGGGGGTACGAACACTGAAGCTTTCTTT
CDR3aa: CASSGGTNTEAFF

d_gene: TRBD1
v_gene: TRBV5-1
abundance: NA
j_gene: TRBJ1-1
CDR3nt: TGCGCCAGCAGCTCCGGACAGGGGGTTTCGAACACTGAAGCTTTCTTT
CDR3aa: CASSSGQGVSNTEAFF

d_gene: NA
v_gene: TRBV25-1
abundance: NA
j_gene: TRBJ1-2
CDR3nt: TGTGCCAGCAGTGAATTATCGGACTATGGCTACACCTTC
CDR3aa: CASSELSDYGYTF

d_gene: NA
v_gene: TRBV30
abundance: once
j_gene: TRBJ1-3
CDR3nt: TGTGCCTGGAGTGTACTAGTCTCTGGAAACACCATATATTTT
CDR3aa: CAWSVLVSGNTIYF

d_gene: TRBD2
v_gene: TRBV29-1
abundance: NA
j_gene: TRBJ2-3
CDR3nt: TGCAGCGTCTCGACTAGCGGAAAAGGGGATACGCAGTATTTT
CDR3aa: CSVSTSGKGDTQYF

d_gene: TRBD1
v_gene: TRBV27
abundance: NA
j_gene: TRBJ1-2
CDR3nt: TGTGCCAGCAGAGACCGGGACAGGGGGCGAGATGGCTACACCTTC
CDR3aa: CASRDRDRGRDGYTF

d_gene: TRBD2
v_gene: TRBV27
abundance: NA
j_gene: TRBJ2-7
CDR3nt: TGTGCCAGCAGTTTATTGGCTAGCGGGACGTCCTACGAGCAGTACTTC
CDR3aa: CASSLLASGTSYEQYF

d_gene: NA
v_gene: TRBV7-9
abundance: NA
j_gene: TRBJ2-7
CDR3nt: TGTGCCAGCAGCTTAGCGCTCCCAGGGGACGAGCAGTACTTC
CDR3aa: CASSLALPGDEQYF

d_gene: TRBD2
v_gene: TRBV27
abundance: NA
j_gene: TRBJ2-4
CDR3nt: TGTGCCAGCATGAATGTCGGCGGGGGTTATAAAAACATTCAGTACTTC
CDR3aa: CASMNVGGGYKNIQYF

d_gene: NA
v_gene: TRBV6-6
abundance: NA
j_gene: TRBJ1-1
CDR3nt: TGTGCCAGCAGTTACTCGAGTTTGAACACTGAAGCTTTCTTT
CDR3aa: CASSYSSLNTEAFF

d_gene: TRBD1
v_gene: TRBV29-1
abundance: few
j_gene: TRBJ2-7
CDR3nt: TGCAGCCTCCGGAGGGGGACAGGACCCCTCGAGCAGTACTTC
CDR3aa: CSLRRGTGPLEQYF

d_gene: TRBD2
v_gene: TRBV25-1
abundance: NA
j_gene: TRBJ2-3
CDR3nt: TGTGCCAGCAGCCCCCGACTAGCACCTAGCACAGATACGCAGTATTTT
CDR3aa: CASSPRLAPSTDTQYF

d_gene: NA
v_gene: TRBV29-1
abundance: NA
j_gene: TRBJ2-4
CDR3nt: TGCAGCGTTAAGGAGGATGGCAAAAACATTCAGTACTTC
CDR3aa: CSVKEDGKNIQYF

d_gene: NA
v_gene: TRBV25-1
abundance: NA
j_gene: TRBJ2-2
CDR3nt: TGTGCCAGCAGTAGGCCGGGCAAGAACACCGGGGAGCTGTTTTTT
CDR3aa: CASSRPGKNTGELFF

d_gene: TRBD1
v_gene: TRBV5-6
abundance: NA
j_gene: TRBJ1-2
CDR3nt: TGTGCCAGCAGCTTCAGGACAGGGTACAATGGCTACACCTTC
CDR3aa: CASSFRTGYNGYTF

d_gene: NA
v_gene: TRBV25-1
abundance: NA
j_gene: TRBJ1-2
CDR3nt: TGTGCCAGCAGTGTTAGGGGCTTTTCTAGTGGCTACACCTTC
CDR3aa: CASSVRGFSSGYTF

d_gene: NA
v_gene: TRBV5-1
abundance: once
j_gene: TRBJ2-7
CDR3nt: TGCGCCAGCAGCCAAACCCAGGGTTTGGGCCACGAGCAGTACTTC
CDR3aa: CASSQTQGLGHEQYF

d_gene: NA
v_gene: TRBV29-1
abundance: NA
j_gene: TRBJ2-1
CDR3nt: TGCAGCGCAGGGCAGGCCACCTACAATGAGCAGTTCTTC
CDR3aa: CSAGQATYNEQFF